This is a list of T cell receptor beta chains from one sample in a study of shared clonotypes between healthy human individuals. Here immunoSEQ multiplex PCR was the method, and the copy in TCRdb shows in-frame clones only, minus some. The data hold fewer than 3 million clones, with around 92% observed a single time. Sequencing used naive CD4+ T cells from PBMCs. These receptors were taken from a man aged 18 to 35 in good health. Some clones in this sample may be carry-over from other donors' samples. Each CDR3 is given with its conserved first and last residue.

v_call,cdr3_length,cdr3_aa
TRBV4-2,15,CASSQDGTQVFQQYF
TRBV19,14,CASSIGGGTDTQYF
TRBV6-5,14,CASRTGTGGYEQYF
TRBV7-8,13,CASSLVRSGELFF
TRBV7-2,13,CASSSHPPYEQYF
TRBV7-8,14,CASSLVARNTEAFF
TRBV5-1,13,CASSLVSSYEQYF
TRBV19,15,CASNEFGTSNQPQHF
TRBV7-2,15,CASRLSPDGNTEAFF
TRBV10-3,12,CAIGQGADTQYF
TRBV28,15,CASSFSGRAQETQYF
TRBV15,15,CATSRGDRDHNEQFF
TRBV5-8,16,CASVRLAGVGTGELFF
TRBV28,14,CASSRGLPNTEAFF
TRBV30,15,CAWSVRDRWNEKLFF
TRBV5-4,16,CASSWGDPLAGNTIYF
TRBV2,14,CASRLTGLYNEQFF
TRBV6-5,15,CASSYWGRVAYEQYF
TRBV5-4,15,CASSFWQGAGNTIYF
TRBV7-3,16,CASSSAGLAPTGELFF
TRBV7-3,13,CASSLTRNYEQYF
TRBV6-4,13,CASIDGIVETQYF
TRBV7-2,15,CASSLAGGQTETQYF
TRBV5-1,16,CASSLGGPGGFHEQYF
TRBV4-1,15,CASSPQWTGGLEAFF
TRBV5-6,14,CASSLGGGDQPQHF
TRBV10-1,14,CASSEFRITDTQYF
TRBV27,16,CASSTYLGQKDGEQFF
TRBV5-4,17,CASSLAGLAGGRQTQYF
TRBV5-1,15,CASSPGDVANEKLFF
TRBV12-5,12,CASGLDRGGYTF
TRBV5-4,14,CASSSWTPNYGYTF
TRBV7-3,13,CASSSNREGIQYF
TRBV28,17,CASSQPPGLAAYNEQFF
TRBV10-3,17,CAISVPPTSGLTYEQYF
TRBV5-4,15,CASSFWDRERYEQYF
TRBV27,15,CASSLRASSTDTQYF
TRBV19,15,CASSGGGSEGNTIYF
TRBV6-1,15,CASSEQRGSYNEQFF
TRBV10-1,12,CASGSGNQPQHF
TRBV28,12,CASSRGFTEAFF
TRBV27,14,CASRLLAGPDTQYF